One T cell receptor beta chain is described in this entry. The antigen is not known. The source of the sample is a study of cytomegalovirus exposure and HLA in healthy donors. The study ran its PCR with 60 Vbeta and 13 Jbeta primers. Methods used by the authors: It was a later analysis that counted tens of millions of unique TCR beta chains, of which roughly 10 million were shared. The repertoire was sequenced with immunoSEQ multiplex PCR; TCRdb's copy has only in-frame clones and lacks some. D and trimming come from the DNA, and the V and J calls and clone size come from that table. The sample contains approximately 190,000 clones, around 86% of which appear only once. Nominally healthy donors provided the samples, though records likely missed some immune exposures. Study-wide findings and caveats: Clonal expansion, a later analysis showed, was greater in HLA-associated TCR beta chains than in equally common others.

This receptor was taken from a man aged 35 to 55 in good health and CMV-seropositive. What was sequenced was PBMCs.

The CDR3 coding sequence is TGTGCCAGCTACCGGGGGGGGACCGGGGAGCTGTTTTTT. It specifies CASYRGGTGELFF. The genes are TRBV6-5 and TRBJ2-2, with 8 bases identical to TRBD2. CDR3 size: 13 residues. Trimming cost V 8 bases and J 5 bases; bases outside gene matches: 4. Per germline, CDR1 MNHEY and CDR2 SVGAGI.